Presented here are 22 T cell receptor beta chains from one specimen sequenced in a study of blood T cell repertoires in COVID-19. The repertoire was sequenced with immunoSEQ multiplex PCR; TCRdb's copy has only in-frame clones and lacks some. The sample lists about 280,000 clones; about 88% were seen once. The sequenced sample was peripheral blood. These receptors were taken from a woman in her 30s with COVID-19, enrolled during active disease.

This clone appeared a few times. The chain is built from TRBV11-1 and TRBJ2-7; 7 nucleotides agree with TRBD1. Germline loops: CDR1 SGHAT, CDR2 FQDESV (reference sequence). V was clipped by 4 bases and J by 2 bases; unmatched bases: 8. The CDR3 loop spans 15 amino acids. As DNA, the CDR3 is TGTGCCAGCAGCTCAACCGGGACAGTCCCCTACGAGCAGTACTTC. Amino acid sequence: CASSSTGTVPYEQYF.

The chain uses TRBV12-3 or TRBV12-4 and TRBJ1-1; D is undetermined. Trimming removed 2 bases at V and 7 bases at J, with 8 bases between. This CDR3 region has 12 residues. CDR3 amino acids: CASSLSVLEAFF. The DNA of the CDR3 is TGTGCCAGCAGTTTATCTGTACTTGAAGCTTTCTTT.

In this sample, this clone turned up a few times. This chain uses TRBV10-3 with TRBJ1-2; D is possibly TRBD1 (6 bases). Per germline, CDR1 ENHRY and CDR2 SYGVKD. The V end was cut by 6 bases, the J end by 3 bases, with 11 bases between. The CDR3 is 13 residues long. CDR3 residues: CAIRDSVDYGYTF. CDR3 in DNA: TGTGCCATCAGGGACAGTGTCGACTATGGCTACACCTTC.

Details on this clone: This same CDR3 is encoded by further DNA sequences in the sample. The chain is built from TRBV19 and TRBJ2-7, with 10 bases aligning to TRBD1. The CDR3 loop spans 15 amino acids. V was clipped by 3 bases and J by 4 bases; unmatched bases: 6. Germline V gene data show CDR1 as LNHDA and CDR2 as SQIVND (reference sequence). The CDR3 sequence: CASSISGQGTYEQYF. The CDR3 bases are TGTGCCAGTAGTATTTCGGGACAGGGGACTTACGAGCAGTACTTC.

The chain couples TRBV2 to TRBJ1-4; D uncertain. Deletions cut 4 bases from V and 8 bases from J, with 11 bases between. The germline CDR1 and CDR2 sequences are SNHLY and FYNNEI. This CDR3 contains 13 residues. The CDR3 loop is CASSGGLGEKLFF. As DNA, the CDR3 is TGTGCCAGCAGTGGAGGGTTAGGGGAAAAACTGTTTTTT.

This chain connects TRBV4-3 to TRBJ1-6; no firm D call. V was trimmed by 5 bases and J by 7 bases, leaving 6 bases between them. This CDR3 has 12 residues. In germline, CDR1 is LGHNA, CDR2 YSLEER. The CDR3 DNA reads TGCGCCAGCAGCAGAGAGAATTCACCCCTCCACTTT. As protein: CASSRENSPLHF.

The chain has TRBV5-1 and TRBJ2-7; 12 nucleotides line up with TRBD2. Trimming at V came to 5 bases and at J to 5 bases, leaving 14 bases not matched to a gene. Germline CDR1 is SGHRS and CDR2 is YFSETQ. CDR3 length: 17 amino acids. The CDR3 coding sequence is TGCGCCAGCAGACCCGGGACTAGCGGGCTTCCCCTACACGAGCAGTACTTC. Protein product: CASRPGTSGLPLHEQYF.

In this sample, this clone turned up once. The chain combines TRBV30 with TRBJ2-5; TRBD1 matches 8 bases. V was clipped by 0 bases and J by 7 bases; unmatched bases: 10. Per the germline V gene, CDR1 is GTSNPN and CDR2 is SVGIG (reference sequence). This CDR3 has 15 residues. The CDR3 DNA is TGTGCCTGGAGTGTACTTGTGGACAGGGACGCGACCCAGTACTTC. Amino acid sequence: CAWSVLVDRDATQYF.

This clone was observed a single time. The chain joins TRBV27 to TRBJ2-1, with D tentatively TRBD2 (5 bases). CDR1 and CDR2 (germline): MNHEY, SMNVEV (reference sequence). The CDR3 spans 14 residues. Trimming pared 0 bases from V and 9 bases from J, leaving 12 bases between. CDR3 nucleotides: TGTGCCAGCAGTTTATCCCGCCCCCGGGGTGAGCAGTTCTTC. Its translation is CASSLSRPRGEQFF.

The table lists this clone with a count of one. V is TRBV6-5 and J is TRBJ1-5, with D maybe TRBD1 (6 bases). The CDR3 loop spans 13 amino acids. V was pared by 9 bases and J by 1 base, with 10 bases between. CDR1 MNHEY and CDR2 SVGAGI come from the germline V gene. CDR3 sequence (DNA): TGTGCCAGTGCCCAGGGGAGCAATCAGCCCCAGCATTTT. Its translation: CASAQGSNQPQHF.

The CDR3 region has the DNA TGTGCCAGCAGCTTGAGGGTAGCGGGCCTCAATACCGAGCAGTACTTC. This sequence encodes CASSLRVAGLNTEQYF. V usage is TRBV5-6 and J usage is TRBJ2-7, with TRBD2 identical over 7 bases. CDR1 and CDR2 from the germline V gene are SGHDT and YYEEEE. Unmatched junction bases numbered 13, after V lost 1 base and J lost 6 bases. This CDR3 spans 16 amino acids.

The chain is built from TRBV4-1 and TRBJ2-5; possibly TRBD1 for D (6 bases). The CDR3 is 17 amino acids. V was shortened by 0 bases and J by 4 bases, with 18 bases between the two germline ends. Germline CDR1 reads MGHRA; CDR2 reads YSYEKL. DNA of the CDR3: TGCGCCAGCAGCCAAGATGCCAGGGGAGCCGGTTCAGAGACCCAGTACTTC. Translated, it gives CASSQDARGAGSETQYF.

The chain combines TRBV5-1 with TRBJ1-2; TRBD1 agrees at 9 bases. The CDR3 sequence is 19 residues long. The germline V gene has CDR1 SGHRS and CDR2 YFSETQ. Trimming cost V 3 bases and J 4 bases; bases outside gene matches: 19. The CDR3 DNA follows: TGCGCCAGCAGCTCCGGATTACGGACAGGGGAGCTATCAGTCTATGGCTACACCTTC. As protein: CASSSGLRTGELSVYGYTF.

The J gene is TRBJ2-2, the V gene TRBV6-2 or TRBV6-3; D ambiguous. Between the trimmed V and J ends, which lost 2 bases and 2 bases, there was a span of 15 bases. Germline V gene data show CDR1 as MNHEY and CDR2 as SVGEGT. The CDR3 has 17 amino acids. The CDR3 DNA sequence: TGTGCCAGCAGTTACGCGAGAAGTATATCTAACACCGGGGAGCTGTTTTTT. Translation: CASSYARSISNTGELFF.

The chain combines TRBV28 with TRBJ1-2; weak D call: TRBD1 (5 bases). The V end was cut by 3 bases, the J end by 4 bases, with 9 bases between. Germline V CDR1 and CDR2: MDHEN, SYDVKM. The CDR3 spans 13 residues. CDR3 coding DNA: TGTGCCAGCAGTTTTCAGGGCACCTATGGCTACACCTTC. It is translated as CASSFQGTYGYTF.

The J gene is TRBJ2-2, the V gene TRBV2; 11 bases map to TRBD2. The CDR3 contains 14 residues. The ends lost 8 bases at V and 6 bases at J; junction bases unmatched: 5. Germline V CDR1 and CDR2: SNHLY, FYNNEI. This CDR3 is CASLAGGRAGELFF. The DNA of the CDR3 is TGTGCCAGCCTAGCGGGAGGAAGGGCCGGGGAGCTGTTTTTT.

The V call is TRBV27, the J call TRBJ1-1; a weak D match, TRBD1 (6 bases). The CDR3 extends over 13 amino acids. The V end lost 3 bases, the J end lost 3 bases, and 8 bases lay between the germline ends. Per germline, CDR1 MNHEY and CDR2 SMNVEV (reference sequence). Here the CDR3 DNA reads TGTGCCAGCAGTTTGGGGGGGCACACTGAAGCTTTCTTT. Translation gives CASSLGGHTEAFF.

The V and J genes are TRBV30 and TRBJ1-6, with no clear D. With 3 bases removed from V and 5 bases from J, the gap between germline ends came to 8 bases. This CDR3 has 13 residues. Germline V gene data show CDR1 as GTSNPN and CDR2 as SVGIG (reference sequence). The CDR3 protein is CAWRRRNNSPLHF. DNA of the CDR3: TGTGCCTGGAGGAGGCGGAATAATTCACCCCTCCACTTT.

The chain combines TRBV5-1 with TRBJ2-3; possible D gene TRBD2, 6 bases. The CDR3 contains 15 residues. V lost 3 bases to trimming and J lost 0 bases, with 11 bases between them. Germline-derived CDR1 and CDR2 are SGHRS and YFSETQ. This CDR3 is CASSWVGTSTDTQYF. The CDR3, as DNA: TGCGCCAGCAGCTGGGTTGGGACTAGCACAGATACGCAGTATTTT.

The chain is built from TRBV19 and TRBJ2-2; 9 bases line up with TRBD2. This CDR3 region has 17 residues. The junction had 11 bases not matched to a gene; V was cut back by 5 bases and J by 4 bases. CDR1 is LNHDA and CDR2 is SQIVND in the germline V gene (reference sequence). The CDR3 nucleotides are TGTGCCAGTAGTGGGCTAGCGGGATCGTTTCGCACCGGGGAGCTGTTTTTT. Translation gives CASSGLAGSFRTGELFF. The whole variable domain, remainder taken from reference TRBV19 and TRBJ2-2, is DGGITQSPKYLFRKEGQNVTLSCEQNLNHDAMYWYRQDPGQGLRLIYYSQIVNDFQKGDIAEGYSVSREKKESFPLTVTSAQKNPTAFYLCASSGLAGSFRTGELFFGEGSRLTVL.

The rearrangement joins TRBV2 to TRBJ2-1, with D unclear. Trimming took off 6 bases at V and 12 bases at J, with 12 bases between the two ends. This CDR3 contains 11 residues. The germline V gene encodes CDR1 SNHLY and CDR2 FYNNEI. The CDR3 coding sequence is TGTGCCAGCAGATCCGGTCGCCCGCAGTTCTTC. Translation: CASRSGRPQFF.

The chain couples TRBV19 to TRBJ2-5; 8 bases align to TRBD2. The CDR3 length is 16 residues. Losses at the gene ends were 2 bases for V and 2 bases for J; bases not matched to a gene: 7. Germline values: CDR1 LNHDA, CDR2 SQIVND (reference sequence). The CDR3 DNA is TGTGCCAGTAGTATAATCAGCGGGAGTTGGCAAGAGACCCAGTACTTC. The encoded protein is CASSIISGSWQETQYF.